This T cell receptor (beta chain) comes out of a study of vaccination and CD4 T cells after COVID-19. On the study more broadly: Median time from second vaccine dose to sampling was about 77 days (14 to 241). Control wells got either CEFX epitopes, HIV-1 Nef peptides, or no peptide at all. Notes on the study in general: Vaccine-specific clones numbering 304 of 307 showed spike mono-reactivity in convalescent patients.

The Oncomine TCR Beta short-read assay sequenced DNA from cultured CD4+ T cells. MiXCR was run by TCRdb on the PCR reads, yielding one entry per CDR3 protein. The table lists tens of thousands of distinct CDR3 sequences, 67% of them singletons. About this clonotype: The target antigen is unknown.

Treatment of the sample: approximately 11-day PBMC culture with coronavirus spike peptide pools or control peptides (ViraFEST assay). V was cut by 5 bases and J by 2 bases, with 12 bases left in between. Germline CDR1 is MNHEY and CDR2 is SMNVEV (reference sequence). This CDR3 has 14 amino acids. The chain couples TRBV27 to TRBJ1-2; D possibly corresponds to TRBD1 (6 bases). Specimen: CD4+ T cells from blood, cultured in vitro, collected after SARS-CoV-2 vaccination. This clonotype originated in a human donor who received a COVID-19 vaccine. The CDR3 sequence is CASSQGPLNYGYTF. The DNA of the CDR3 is TGTGCCAGCAGTCAGGGGCCTCTCAACTATGGCTACACCTTC.